The 10 T cell receptor beta chains in this list originate from one sample, sequenced in a study of T cells in Graves' hyperthyroidism and ophthalmopathy. The source material, RNA transcripts, was used to amplify TCR beta CDR3 regions. When the TCR CDR3 underwent first-round RT-PCR, the HTBI primer set was used. In TCRdb, the multiplex PCR reads were re-called with MiXCR into one record per CDR3 protein. Here the sample spans about 59,000 distinct CDR3 sequences, approximately 53% being singletons. Sequencing was carried out using blood. These receptors all stem from a woman in her fifties or sixties with Graves' ophthalmopathy.

The rearrangement joins TRBV24-1 to TRBJ2-3; 12 nucleotides agree with TRBD2. V was pared by 3 bases and J by 6 bases, with 9 bases of the junction left unmatched. Germline assignment: CDR1 KGHDR and CDR2 SFDVKD. The CDR3 has 17 residues. The DNA for the CDR3 is TGTGCCACCAGTGATATGACTAGCGGGAGATTTTCGGATACGCAGTATTTT. It is translated as CATSDMTSGRFSDTQYF.

The chain couples TRBV9 to TRBJ1-1; perhaps TRBD1 as D (5 bases). The CDR3 is made up of 15 amino acids. Germline CDR1 reads SGDLS; CDR2 reads YYNGEE. With 3 bases removed from V and 7 bases from J, the gap between germline ends came to 19 bases. The CDR3 DNA is TGTGCCAGCAGCGCCGGGACTAGCGCTTACAATGAAGCTTTCTTT. Protein sequence: CASSAGTSAYNEAFF.

As concerns this clonotype: A read error may account for a junction end that differs from germline. This chain links TRBV20-1 with TRBJ1-5, with 7 bases identical to TRBD1. Germline CDR1 is DFQATT and CDR2 is SNEGSKA (reference sequence). CDR3 length: 14 residues. CDR3 DNA sequence: TGCTGTGCTAGAGCGCAGGGGGTAAATCGGCCCCAGCATTTT. This gives the protein CCARAQGVNRPQHF.

The V gene is TRBV29-1, the J gene TRBJ1-2; 7 bases fit TRBD1. The CDR3 spans 13 residues. Unmatched junction bases numbered 5, after V lost 3 bases and J lost 4 bases. In germline, CDR1 is SQVTM, CDR2 ANQGSEA. The CDR3 protein is CSVDQGDGYGYTF. CDR3 nucleotide sequence: TGCAGCGTTGATCAGGGGGATGGCTATGGCTACACCTTC.

The genes are TRBV20-1 and TRBJ2-7; D is possibly TRBD1 (5 bases). This CDR3 has 16 amino acids. V lost 2 bases to trimming and J lost 5 bases, with 22 bases between them. From germline, CDR1 is DFQATT and CDR2 SNEGSKA (reference sequence). CDR3 residues: CSARSSTASGANEQYF. In nucleotides, the CDR3 is TGCAGTGCTAGATCGTCTACGGCTTCTGGGGCCAACGAGCAGTACTTC.

V is TRBV7-2 and J is TRBJ2-7; 8 bases are shared with TRBD2. CDR3 length: 16 amino acids. Germline lookup yields CDR1 SGHTA and CDR2 FQGNSA. Trimming removed 4 bases from V and 0 bases from J; junction bases left unmatched: 8. CDR3 bases: TGTGCCAGCAGCTCATTTGGGAGCGGGGGCTCCTACGAGCAGTACTTC. This encodes CASSSFGSGGSYEQYF.

The sample holds one count of this clonotype. A junction end diverges from the germline sequence, so it may reflect a read error. The chain links TRBV5-1 to TRBJ2-5; D gene uncertain. This CDR3 region has 14 residues. Germline CDR1 reads SGHRS; CDR2 reads YFSETQ. In nucleotides, the CDR3 is TGCTCCAGCAGCTTGGGTACCCTACCTGAGACACAGTACTTC. Its translation is CSSSLGTLPETQYF.

This chain joins TRBV20-1 and TRBJ1-5; no definite D call. This CDR3 has 13 amino acids. CDR1 and CDR2 from the germline V gene are DFQATT and SNEGSKA (reference sequence). The V end was cut by 6 bases, the J end by 7 bases, with 16 bases between. The CDR3 DNA sequence: TGCAGTGCCAACCCGACACCCCAGCAGCCCCAGCATTTT. It specifies CSANPTPQQPQHF.

This clonotype has a count of ten or more. This chain connects TRBV20-1 to TRBJ1-1; TRBD1 might be the D (6 bases). Germline V gene data show CDR1 as DFQATT and CDR2 as SNEGSKA (reference sequence). Trimming pared 0 bases from V and 6 bases from J, leaving 17 bases between. This CDR3 has 15 amino acids. This chain's CDR3 is CSARERTGNLPEAFF. The CDR3 region has the DNA TGCAGTGCTAGAGAGCGAACAGGGAATTTGCCTGAAGCTTTCTTT.

The chain uses TRBV20-1 and TRBJ2-7; TRBD1 matches at 7 bases. The CDR3 contains 13 residues. From germline, CDR1 is DFQATT and CDR2 SNEGSKA (reference sequence). The junction had 6 bases not matched to a gene; V was cut back by 3 bases and J by 4 bases. As DNA, the CDR3 is TGCAGTGCTAGCGGGACAGACTTTTACGAGCAGTACTTC. Translating it yields CSASGTDFYEQYF.